What follows are 15 T cell receptor beta chains derived from one specimen sequenced in a study of cytomegalovirus exposure and HLA in healthy donors. Primers included in the PCR were 60 Vbeta and 13 Jbeta primers. Assay used: immunoSEQ multiplex PCR; TCRdb lists only in-frame clones, some missing. This sample carries 90,000 to 150,000 clones, 77% of them seen once, and the ten largest clones take approximately 11%. Sequencing was carried out using PBMCs. The receptors shown here come from a man aged 35-49 years in good health and CMV-seropositive.

J is TRBJ1-4 and V is TRBV29-1; D is unresolved. Germline CDR1 and CDR2: SQVTM and ANQGSEA. Trimming left V 4 bases short and J 2 bases short, with 8 bases between. The CDR3 consists of 13 residues. CDR3 sequence reads: CSVVVQTNEKLFF. In DNA, the CDR3 is TGCAGCGTTGTGGTCCAGACTAATGAAAAACTGTTTTTT.

J is TRBJ2-7 and V is TRBV13; D is perhaps TRBD1 (5 bases). Trimming took 1 base from V and 2 from J, leaving 9 bases between them. The CDR3 contains 14 residues. Germline assignment: CDR1 PRHDT and CDR2 FYEKMQ (reference sequence). This CDR3 is CASSLEGDPYEQYF. Here the CDR3 DNA reads TGTGCCAGCAGCTTAGAAGGGGATCCCTACGAGCAGTACTTC.

This chain joins TRBV14 and TRBJ2-2, with 8 bases matching TRBD1. Germline loops: CDR1 SGHDN, CDR2 FVKESK. Trimming removed 8 bases from V and 6 bases from J; junction bases left unmatched: 5. This CDR3 spans 13 amino acids. The CDR3 loop is CASARTGPGELFF. CDR3 nucleotide sequence: TGTGCCAGCGCTCGGACAGGGCCCGGGGAGCTGTTTTTT. The variable domain in full, with the rest retrieved from reference TRBV14 and TRBJ2-2, is EAGVTQFPSHSVIEKGQTVTLRCDPISGHDNLYWYRRVMGKEIKFLLHFVKESKQDESGMPNNRFLAERTGGTYSTLKVQPAELEDSGVYFCASARTGPGELFFGEGSRLTVL.

The chain links TRBV6-5 to TRBJ2-7, with TRBD1 matching over 7 bases. There are 14 residues in the CDR3. CDR1 and CDR2 (germline): MNHEY, SVGAGI. After removal of 6 bases from V and 2 bases from J, the junction contained 7 bases not matched to a gene. Written as DNA, the CDR3 is TGTGCCAGCAGCCAGGGACAGCAAACCTACGAGCAGTACTTC. Amino acid sequence: CASSQGQQTYEQYF.

The rearrangement joins TRBV19 to TRBJ1-3, with 8 bases lining up with TRBD1. CDR3 size: 14 residues. Germline trimming cut 6 bases from V and 2 bases from J; bases unmatched to any gene: 3. In germline, CDR1 is LNHDA, CDR2 SQIVND (reference sequence). CDR3 in DNA: TGTGCCAGTAGCGACAGGGGTGCTGGAAACACCATATATTTT. Protein sequence: CASSDRGAGNTIYF.

The J gene is TRBJ2-3, the V gene TRBV9; 8 bases match TRBD1. Germline V gives CDR1 SGDLS, CDR2 YYNGEE. After removal of 4 bases from V and 0 bases from J, the junction contained 4 bases not matched to a gene. There are 15 residues in the CDR3. The chain's CDR3 is CASSSRQGSTDTQYF. As DNA, the CDR3 is TGTGCCAGCAGCTCACGACAGGGGAGCACAGATACGCAGTATTTT.

This sequence joins TRBV7-3 and TRBJ2-1; perhaps TRBD2 as D (5 bases). Per germline, CDR1 SGHTA and CDR2 FQGTGA. This CDR3 is built from 13 residues. The V gene lost 2 bases and the J gene lost 13 bases, with 15 bases spanning the gap. In nucleotides, the CDR3 is TGTGCCAGCAGCTTAGTAGAGGGTGATTCTCAGTTCTTC. Encoded protein: CASSLVEGDSQFF.

The genes are TRBV28 and TRBJ2-5; possibly TRBD2 for D (5 bases). This CDR3 has 14 amino acids. The V gene lost 8 bases and the J gene lost 5 bases, with 18 bases spanning the gap. CDR1 and CDR2 from the germline V gene are MDHEN and SYDVKM. CDR3 nucleotide sequence: TGTGCCAGCGGCGGGTCTGCAGTGACCGAGACCCAGTACTTC. Translation: CASGGSAVTETQYF.

This clone was observed once. V is TRBV30 and J is TRBJ1-4, with a tentative D call TRBD1 (6 bases). V lost 8 bases and J 1 base, leaving 17 bases between the germline ends. The CDR3 totals 15 residues. Per germline, CDR1 GTSNPN and CDR2 SVGIG (reference sequence). CDR3 residues: CAGSTGFRTNEKLFF. CDR3 DNA: TGTGCCGGAAGTACAGGGTTTCGAACTAATGAAAAACTGTTTTTT.

The J gene is TRBJ1-1, the V gene TRBV11-3; 12 bases map to TRBD1. This CDR3 comprises 16 residues. V dropped 5 bases and J dropped 4; count of bases not matched to a gene: 8. The germline V gene encodes CDR1 SGHNT and CDR2 YENEEA. The CDR3 is CASSLGTGGAGTEAFF. The DNA for the CDR3 is TGTGCCAGCAGCCTAGGGACAGGGGGCGCAGGCACTGAAGCTTTCTTT.

In its sample, this clone was seen once. This chain joins TRBV11-3 and TRBJ1-1; TRBD1 aligns across 7 bases. V lost 5 bases, J lost 10 bases, and 7 bases stayed unmatched. The CDR3 is 12 residues long. CDR1 is SGHNT, CDR2 YENEEA, per germline. CDR3 in DNA: TGTGCCAGCAGCGGGGACAGTTCATCAGCTTTCTTT. It is translated as CASSGDSSSAFF.

The rearrangement uses TRBV5-5 and TRBJ2-7, with TRBD2 matching over 10 bases. With V trimmed by 1 base and J by 3 bases, 7 bases remained unmatched. CDR3 size: 16 residues. CDR1 is SGHKS and CDR2 is YYEKEE in the germline V gene (reference sequence). CDR3 DNA sequence: TGTGCCAGCAGCTTGATTATAGCGGGGGGCCTCTACGAGCAGTACTTC. Protein: CASSLIIAGGLYEQYF.

The genes are TRBV4-1 and TRBJ2-3; D is uncertain. V was pared by 5 bases and J by 13 bases, with 19 bases between. The CDR3 loop spans 13 amino acids. Germline CDR1 and CDR2: MGHRA and YSYEKL. The CDR3 here is CASSNLYPPVKYF. CDR3 nucleotide sequence: TGCGCCAGCAGCAATCTTTACCCCCCGGTGAAGTATTTT.

The J gene is TRBJ1-5, the V gene TRBV15; D is unclear. The ends were cut back, 3 bases at V and 3 bases at J, with 9 bases in the middle. This CDR3 is 14 amino acids long. Germline CDR1 reads LNHNV; CDR2 reads YYDKDF (reference sequence). CDR3 amino acids: CATSRTGVNQPQHF. DNA of the CDR3: TGTGCCACCAGCAGGACTGGCGTCAATCAGCCCCAGCATTTT.

The rearrangement uses TRBV4-1 and TRBJ1-2; TRBD1 might be the D (6 bases). Germline loops: CDR1 MGHRA, CDR2 YSYEKL. V lost 1 base and J lost 8, with 17 bases in between. CDR3 length: 15 amino acids. Here the CDR3 DNA reads TGCGCCAGCAGCCAAGGTCCCTTGCCGGGGGGCGGCTACACCTTC. It is translated as CASSQGPLPGGGYTF.